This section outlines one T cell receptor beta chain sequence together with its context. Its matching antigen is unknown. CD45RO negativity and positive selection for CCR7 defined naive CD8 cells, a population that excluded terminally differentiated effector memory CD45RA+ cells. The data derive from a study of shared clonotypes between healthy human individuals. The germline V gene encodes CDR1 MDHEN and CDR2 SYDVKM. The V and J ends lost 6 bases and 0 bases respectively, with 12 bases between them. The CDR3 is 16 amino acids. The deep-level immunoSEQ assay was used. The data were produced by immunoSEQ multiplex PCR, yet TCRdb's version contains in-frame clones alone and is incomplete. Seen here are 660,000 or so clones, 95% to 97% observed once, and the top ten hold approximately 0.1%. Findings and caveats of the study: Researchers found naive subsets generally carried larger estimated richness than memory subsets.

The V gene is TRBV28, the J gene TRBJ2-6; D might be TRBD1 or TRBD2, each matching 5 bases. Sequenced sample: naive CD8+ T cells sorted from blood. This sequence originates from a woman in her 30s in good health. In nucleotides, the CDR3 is TGTGCCAGCAGACCTCGGGGCGTCTCTGGGGCCAACGTCCTGACTTTC. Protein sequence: CASRPRGVSGANVLTF.